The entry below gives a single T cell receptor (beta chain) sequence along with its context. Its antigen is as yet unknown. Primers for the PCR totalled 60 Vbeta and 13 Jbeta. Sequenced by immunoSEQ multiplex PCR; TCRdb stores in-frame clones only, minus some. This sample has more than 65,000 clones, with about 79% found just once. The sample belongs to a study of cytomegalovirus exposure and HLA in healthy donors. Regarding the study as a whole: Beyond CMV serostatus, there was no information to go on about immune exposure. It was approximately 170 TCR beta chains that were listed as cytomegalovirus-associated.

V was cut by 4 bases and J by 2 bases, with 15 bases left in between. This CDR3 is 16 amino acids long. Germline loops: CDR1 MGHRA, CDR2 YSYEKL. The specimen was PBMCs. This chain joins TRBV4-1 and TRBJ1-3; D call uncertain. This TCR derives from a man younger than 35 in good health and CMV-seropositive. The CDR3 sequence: CASSLASGSAGNTIYF. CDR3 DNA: TGCGCCAGCAGCCTGGCCTCGGGGTCGGCTGGAAACACCATATATTTT.